The clone carrying this T cell receptor beta chain has just one count. Its antigen remains unidentified. In germline, CDR1 is GTSNPN, CDR2 SVGIG (reference sequence). The CDR3 runs to 15 residues. V gave up 6 bases and J gave up 0 bases, with 12 bases separating them. The data were obtained in a study of shared clonotypes between healthy human individuals. Overall study: Each donor contributed plates that comprised three CD4 naive, three CD4 memory, two CD8 naive and one CD8 memory.

Execution of the assay was at deep level. As originally analysed: With immunoSEQ giving junction-only sequences and no quality scores, filtering differed. The data were produced by immunoSEQ multiplex PCR, yet TCRdb's version contains in-frame clones alone and is incomplete. That table furnishes V, J and clone size, whereas the DNA furnished D and trimming. The sample consists of around 2.3 million clones, around 95% of them appearing once. Study-wide results and caveats: Tissues were not sampled, only blood, and their repertoires likely differ.

Specimen: naive CD4+ T cells sorted from blood. The subset here: CD45RA+ positively selected. The sequence was obtained from a man aged 18 to 29 in good health. The chain employs TRBV30 and TRBJ1-6; D is possibly TRBD1 (5 bases). The CDR3 DNA follows: TGTGCCTGTACTGGGGGAACCTCCTATAATTCACCCCTCCACTTT. This sequence encodes CACTGGTSYNSPLHF.